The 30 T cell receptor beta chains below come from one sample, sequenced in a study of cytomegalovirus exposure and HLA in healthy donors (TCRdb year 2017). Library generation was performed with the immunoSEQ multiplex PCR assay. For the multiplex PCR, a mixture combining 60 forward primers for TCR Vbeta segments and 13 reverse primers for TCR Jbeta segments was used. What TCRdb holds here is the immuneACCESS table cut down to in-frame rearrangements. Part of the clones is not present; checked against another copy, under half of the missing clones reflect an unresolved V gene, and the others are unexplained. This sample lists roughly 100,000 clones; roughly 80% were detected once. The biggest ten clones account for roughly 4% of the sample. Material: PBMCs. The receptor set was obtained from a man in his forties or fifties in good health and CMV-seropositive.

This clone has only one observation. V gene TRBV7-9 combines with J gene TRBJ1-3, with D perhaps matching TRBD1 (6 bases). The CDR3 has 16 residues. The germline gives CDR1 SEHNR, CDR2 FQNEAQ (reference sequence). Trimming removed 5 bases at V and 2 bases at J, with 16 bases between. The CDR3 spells CASSVPRGPAGNTIYF. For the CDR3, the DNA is TGTGCCAGCAGCGTACCCAGGGGACCGGCTGGAAACACCATATATTTT.

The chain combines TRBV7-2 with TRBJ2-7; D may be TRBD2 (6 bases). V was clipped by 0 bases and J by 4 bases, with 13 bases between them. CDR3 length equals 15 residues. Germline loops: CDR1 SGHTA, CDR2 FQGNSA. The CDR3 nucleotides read TGTGCCAGCAGCTTAGCCGGCGGGATAGCTTACGAGCAGTACTTC. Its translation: CASSLAGGIAYEQYF.

CDR3 region: CASSSPPQETQYF. The CDR3, as DNA: TGTGCCAGCAGTTCTCCCCCCCAAGAGACCCAGTACTTC. The rearrangement joins TRBV28 to TRBJ2-5; unclear D gene. The CDR3 extends over 13 amino acids. CDR1 MDHEN and CDR2 SYDVKM come from the germline V gene. V was shortened by 4 bases and J by 1 base, with 7 bases between the two germline ends.

The CDR3 loop is CASSTGRGFYGYTF. Written as DNA, the CDR3 is TGTGCCAGTAGTACTGGCAGGGGGTTCTATGGCTACACCTTC. The V call is TRBV19, the J call TRBJ1-2, with 7 bases that match TRBD1. This CDR3 has 14 residues. Germline values: CDR1 LNHDA, CDR2 SQIVND (reference sequence). Trimming cost V 4 bases and J 4 bases; bases outside gene matches: 6. The whole variable domain, remainder taken from reference TRBV19 and TRBJ1-2, is DGGITQSPKYLFRKEGQNVTLSCEQNLNHDAMYWYRQDPGQGLRLIYYSQIVNDFQKGDIAEGYSVSREKKESFPLTVTSAQKNPTAFYLCASSTGRGFYGYTFGSGTRLTVV.

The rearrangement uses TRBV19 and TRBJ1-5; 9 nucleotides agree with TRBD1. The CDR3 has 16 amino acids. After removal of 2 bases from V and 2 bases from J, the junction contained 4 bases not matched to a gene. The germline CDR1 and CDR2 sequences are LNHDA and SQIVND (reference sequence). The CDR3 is CASSILRTGGNQPQHF. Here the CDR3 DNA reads TGTGCCAGTAGTATACTTAGGACAGGGGGCAATCAGCCCCAGCATTTT.

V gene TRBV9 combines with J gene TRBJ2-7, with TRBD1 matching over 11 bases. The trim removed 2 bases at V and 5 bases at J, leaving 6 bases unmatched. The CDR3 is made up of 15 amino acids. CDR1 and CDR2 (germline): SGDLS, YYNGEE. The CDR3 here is CASSVAGTGGDEQYF. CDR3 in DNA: TGTGCCAGCAGCGTCGCCGGGACAGGGGGAGACGAGCAGTACTTC.

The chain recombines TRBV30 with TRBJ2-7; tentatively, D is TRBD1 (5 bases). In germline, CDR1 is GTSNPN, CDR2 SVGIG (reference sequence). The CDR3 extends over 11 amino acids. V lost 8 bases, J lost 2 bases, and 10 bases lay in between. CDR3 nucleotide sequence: TGTGCCCGAGGACAAGCCTACGAGCAGTACTTC. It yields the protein CARGQAYEQYF. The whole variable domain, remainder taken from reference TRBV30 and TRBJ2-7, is SQTIHQWPATLVQPVGSPLSLECTVEGTSNPNLYWYRQAAGRGLQLLFYSVGIGQISSEVPQNLSASRPQDRQFILSSKKLLLSDSGFYLCARGQAYEQYFGPGTRLTVT.

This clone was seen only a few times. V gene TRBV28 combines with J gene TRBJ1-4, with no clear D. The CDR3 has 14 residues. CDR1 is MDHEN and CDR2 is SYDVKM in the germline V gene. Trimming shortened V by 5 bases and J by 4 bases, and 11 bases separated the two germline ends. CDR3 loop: CASSPRRVNEKLFF. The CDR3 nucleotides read TGTGCCAGCAGTCCGCGGAGGGTTAATGAAAAACTGTTTTTT.

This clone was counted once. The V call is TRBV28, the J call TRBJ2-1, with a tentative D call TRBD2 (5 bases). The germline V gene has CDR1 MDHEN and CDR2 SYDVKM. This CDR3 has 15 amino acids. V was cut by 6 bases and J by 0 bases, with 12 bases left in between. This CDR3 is CASRETKPSYNEQFF. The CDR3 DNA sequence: TGTGCCAGCAGAGAGACTAAACCCTCCTACAATGAGCAGTTCTTC.

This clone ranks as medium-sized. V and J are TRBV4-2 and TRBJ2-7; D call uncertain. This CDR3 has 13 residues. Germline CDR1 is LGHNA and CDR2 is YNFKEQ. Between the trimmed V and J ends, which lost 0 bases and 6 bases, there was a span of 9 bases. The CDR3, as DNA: TGTGCCAGCAGCCAAGAGTCAGGTAGCGAGCAGTACTTC. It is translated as CASSQESGSEQYF.

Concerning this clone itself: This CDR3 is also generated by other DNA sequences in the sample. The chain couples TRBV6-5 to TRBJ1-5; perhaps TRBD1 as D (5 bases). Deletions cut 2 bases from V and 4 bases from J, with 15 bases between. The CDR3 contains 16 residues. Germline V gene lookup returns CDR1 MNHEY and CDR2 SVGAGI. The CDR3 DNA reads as TGTGCCAGCAGTTACAGGGGCAGGCAAAATAATCAGCCCCAGCATTTT. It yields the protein CASSYRGRQNNQPQHF.

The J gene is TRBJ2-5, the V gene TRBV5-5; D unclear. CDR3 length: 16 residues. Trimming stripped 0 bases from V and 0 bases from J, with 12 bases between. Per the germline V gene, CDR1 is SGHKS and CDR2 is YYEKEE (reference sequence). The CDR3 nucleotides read TGTGCCAGCAGCTTGGCCAGCGTGGTGTACCAAGAGACCCAGTACTTC. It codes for CASSLASVVYQETQYF.

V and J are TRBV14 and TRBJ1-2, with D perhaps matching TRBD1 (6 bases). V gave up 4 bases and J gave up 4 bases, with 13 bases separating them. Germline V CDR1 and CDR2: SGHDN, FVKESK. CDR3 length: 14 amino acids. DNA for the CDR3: TGTGCCAGCAGCCCCCGGACAGATAGCTATGGCTACACCTTC. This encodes CASSPRTDSYGYTF.

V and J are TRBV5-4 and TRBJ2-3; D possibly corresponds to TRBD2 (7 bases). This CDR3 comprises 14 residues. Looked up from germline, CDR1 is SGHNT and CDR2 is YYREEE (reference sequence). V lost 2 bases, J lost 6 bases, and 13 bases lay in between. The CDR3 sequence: CASSFAGAGDTQYF. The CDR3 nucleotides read TGTGCCAGCAGCTTTGCGGGGGCGGGTGATACGCAGTATTTT.

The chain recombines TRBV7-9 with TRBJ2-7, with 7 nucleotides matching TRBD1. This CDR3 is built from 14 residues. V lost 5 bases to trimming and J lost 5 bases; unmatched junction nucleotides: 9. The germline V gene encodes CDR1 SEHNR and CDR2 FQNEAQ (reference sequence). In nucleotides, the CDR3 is TGTGCCAGCAGCCAGGGACAGACATTCAACGAGCAGTACTTC. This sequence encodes CASSQGQTFNEQYF. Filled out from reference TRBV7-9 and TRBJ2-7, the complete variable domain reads DTGVSQNPRHKITKRGQNVTFRCDPISEHNRLYWYRQTLGQGPEFLTYFQNEAQLEKSRLLSDRFSAERPKGSFSTLEIQRTEQGDSAMYLCASSQGQTFNEQYFGPGTRLTVT.

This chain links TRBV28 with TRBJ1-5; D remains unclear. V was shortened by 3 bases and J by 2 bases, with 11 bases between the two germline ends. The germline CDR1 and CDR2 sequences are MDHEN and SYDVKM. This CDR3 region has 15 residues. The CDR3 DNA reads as TGTGCCAGCAGTTTCCGAGGTCTTCGCAATCAGCCCCAGCATTTT. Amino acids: CASSFRGLRNQPQHF.

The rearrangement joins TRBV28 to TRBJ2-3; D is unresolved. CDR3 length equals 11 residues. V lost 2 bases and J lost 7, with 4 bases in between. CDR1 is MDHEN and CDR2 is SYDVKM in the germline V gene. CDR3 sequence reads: CASSLEHTQYF. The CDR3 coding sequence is TGTGCCAGCAGTTTAGAGCATACGCAGTATTTT.

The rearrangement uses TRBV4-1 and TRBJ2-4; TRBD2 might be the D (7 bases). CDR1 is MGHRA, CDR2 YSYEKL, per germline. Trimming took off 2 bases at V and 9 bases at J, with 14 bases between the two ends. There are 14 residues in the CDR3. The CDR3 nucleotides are TGCGCCAGCAGCCAAAAGGGGGGGGCGGGCATTCAGTACTTC. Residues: CASSQKGGAGIQYF.

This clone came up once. The CDR3 sequence is CAIRSLASTDTQYF. The CDR3 bases are TGTGCCATCAGATCGCTAGCTAGCACAGATACGCAGTATTTT. This rearrangement joins TRBV10-3 to TRBJ2-3, with D possibly TRBD2 on 5 matching bases. This CDR3 is 14 amino acids long. Trimming left V 6 bases short and J 0 bases short, with 10 bases between. Per the germline V gene, CDR1 is ENHRY and CDR2 is SYGVKD.

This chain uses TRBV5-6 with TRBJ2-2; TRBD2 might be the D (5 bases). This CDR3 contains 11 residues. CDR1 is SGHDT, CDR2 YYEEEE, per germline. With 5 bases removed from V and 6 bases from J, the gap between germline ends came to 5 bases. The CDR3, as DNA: TGTGCCAGCAGGAGGGCCGGGGAGCTGTTTTTT. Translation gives CASRRAGELFF. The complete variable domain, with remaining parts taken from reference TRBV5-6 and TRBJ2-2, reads DAGVTQSPTHLIKTRGQQVTLRCSPKSGHDTVSWYQQALGQGPQFIFQYYEEEERQRGNFPDRFSGHQFPNYSSELNVNALLLGDSALYLCASRRAGELFFGEGSRLTVL.

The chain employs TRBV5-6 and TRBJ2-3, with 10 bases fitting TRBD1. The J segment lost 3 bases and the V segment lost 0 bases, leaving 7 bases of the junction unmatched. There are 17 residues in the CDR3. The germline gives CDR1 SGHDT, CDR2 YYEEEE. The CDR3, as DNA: TGTGCCAGCAGCTTGGGTATGGGGACAGGGGTAACAGATACGCAGTATTTT. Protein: CASSLGMGTGVTDTQYF.

CDR3 residues: CASSLDLPGEQYF. CDR3 nucleotides: TGCGCCAGCAGCCTGGACCTCCCGGGCGAGCAGTACTTC. The chain couples TRBV5-1 to TRBJ2-7; D is unresolved. Germline V gene lookup returns CDR1 SGHRS and CDR2 YFSETQ. The CDR3 contains 13 residues. V was pared by 4 bases and J by 6 bases, with 14 bases between.

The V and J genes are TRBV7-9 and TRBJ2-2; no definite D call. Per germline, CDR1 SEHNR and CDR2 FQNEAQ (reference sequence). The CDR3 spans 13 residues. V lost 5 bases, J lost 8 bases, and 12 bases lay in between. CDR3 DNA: TGTGCCAGCAGCCCGGAGAGCATGGGGGAGCTGTTTTTT. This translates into CASSPESMGELFF.

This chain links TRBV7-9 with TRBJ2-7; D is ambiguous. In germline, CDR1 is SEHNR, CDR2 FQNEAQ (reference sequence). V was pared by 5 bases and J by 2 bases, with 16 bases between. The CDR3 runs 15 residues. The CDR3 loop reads CASSTTQTFPYEQYF. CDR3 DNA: TGTGCCAGCAGCACGACCCAGACTTTCCCCTACGAGCAGTACTTC.

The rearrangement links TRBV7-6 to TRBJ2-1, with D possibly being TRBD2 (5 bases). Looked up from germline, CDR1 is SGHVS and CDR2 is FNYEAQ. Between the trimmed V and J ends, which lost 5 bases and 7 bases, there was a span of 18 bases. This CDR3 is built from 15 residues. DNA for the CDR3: TGTGCCAGCAGCCGATGGGAGAGATTCGGAAATGAGCAGTTCTTC. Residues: CASSRWERFGNEQFF.

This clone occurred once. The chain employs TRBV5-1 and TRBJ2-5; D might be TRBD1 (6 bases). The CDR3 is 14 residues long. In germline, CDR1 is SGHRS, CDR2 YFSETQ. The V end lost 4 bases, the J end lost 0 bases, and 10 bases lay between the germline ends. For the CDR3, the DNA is TGCGCCAGCAGCCTAGGACAGCACCAAGAGACCCAGTACTTC. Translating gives CASSLGQHQETQYF.

CDR3: CASSLAGPAEAFF. The CDR3 nucleotides read TGTGCCAGCAGCTTAGCGGGGCCAGCTGAAGCTTTCTTT. J is TRBJ1-1 and V is TRBV7-2, with a possible D match to TRBD1 (5 bases). Germline V gene sequence: CDR1 SGHTA, CDR2 FQGNSA. Trimming left V 0 bases short and J 6 bases short, with 8 bases between. The CDR3 sequence is 13 residues long. Variable domain in full (rest from reference TRBV7-2 and TRBJ1-1): GAGVSQSPSNKVTEKGKDVELRCDPISGHTALYWYRQSLGQGLEFLIYFQGNSAPDKSGLPSDRFSAERTGGSVSTLTIQRTQQEDSAVYLCASSLAGPAEAFFGQGTRLTVV.

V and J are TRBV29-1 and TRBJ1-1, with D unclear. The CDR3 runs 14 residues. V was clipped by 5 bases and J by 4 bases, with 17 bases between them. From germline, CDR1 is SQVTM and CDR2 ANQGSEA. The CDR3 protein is CSVPPPYRGTEAFF. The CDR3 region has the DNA TGCAGCGTTCCCCCCCCGTACCGAGGCACTGAAGCTTTCTTT.

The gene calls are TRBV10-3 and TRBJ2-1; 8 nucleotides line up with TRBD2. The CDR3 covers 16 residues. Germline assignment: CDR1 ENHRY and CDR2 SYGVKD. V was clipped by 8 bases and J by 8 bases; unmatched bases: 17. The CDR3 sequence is CAIRESSGRAYDEQFF. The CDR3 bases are TGTGCCATCCGCGAAAGCAGCGGGAGAGCTTATGATGAGCAGTTCTTC.

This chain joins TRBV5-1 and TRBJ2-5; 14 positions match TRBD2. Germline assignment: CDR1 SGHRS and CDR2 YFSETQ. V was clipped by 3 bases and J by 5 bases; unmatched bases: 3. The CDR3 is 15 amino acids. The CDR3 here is CASSSGLAGGETQYF. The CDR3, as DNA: TGCGCCAGCAGCTCCGGACTAGCGGGAGGCGAGACCCAGTACTTC.